A single sample is the source of the 23 T cell receptor beta chains below, sequenced in a study of T cell responses to AZD1222 COVID-19 vaccine. Profiling relied on immunoSEQ multiplex PCR, and the TCRdb table lists in-frame clones only, not all of them. The profile shows about 150,000 clones, roughly nine tenths of them singletons. The starting material was peripheral blood, obtained on day 0 of AZD1222 vaccination. These receptors came from an adult in good health.

This clone was recorded only once. J is TRBJ1-4 and V is TRBV6-5; no clear D. Between the trimmed V and J ends, which lost 3 bases and 0 bases, there was a span of 11 bases. CDR1 and CDR2 from the germline V gene are MNHEY and SVGAGI. The CDR3 length is 16 residues. As DNA, the CDR3 is TGTGCCAGCAGTTATTTTAGGGATGCAACTAATGAAAAACTGTTTTTT. Encoded protein: CASSYFRDATNEKLFF.

The V call is TRBV7-6, the J call TRBJ1-5; D unresolved. CDR1 is SGHVS and CDR2 is FNYEAQ in the germline V gene. CDR3 length equals 15 residues. Trimming took off 5 bases at V and 0 bases at J, with 11 bases between the two ends. CDR3 in amino acids: CASSALAISNQPQHF. In DNA form, the CDR3 reads TGTGCCAGCAGCGCCCTGGCCATTAGCAATCAGCCCCAGCATTTT.

This chain joins TRBV6-5 and TRBJ2-2; D not resolved. The V and J ends lost 7 bases and 4 bases respectively, with 16 bases between them. Germline values: CDR1 MNHEY, CDR2 SVGAGI. This CDR3 comprises 15 residues. CDR3 sequence reads: CASMVKGYGTGELFF. The CDR3 bases are TGTGCCAGCATGGTAAAGGGCTATGGCACCGGGGAGCTGTTTTTT.

This clone was counted once. The chain employs TRBV4-1 and TRBJ2-5; D is perhaps TRBD2 (5 bases). This CDR3 has 16 residues. Germline V gives CDR1 MGHRA, CDR2 YSYEKL. V was trimmed by 1 base and J by 5 bases, leaving 17 bases between them. CDR3 amino acids: CASSQVGGLVMETQYF. As DNA, the CDR3 is TGCGCCAGCAGCCAAGTTGGCGGGCTGGTTATGGAGACCCAGTACTTC.

The chain employs TRBV4-3 and TRBJ2-5; 10 bases are a match to TRBD2. The ends lost 0 bases at V and 4 bases at J; junction bases unmatched: 11. Germline V CDR1 and CDR2: LGHNA, YSLEER. CDR3 length: 18 residues. The CDR3 loop reads CASSQDLLAGVGGETQYF. CDR3 in DNA: TGCGCCAGCAGCCAAGATCTCCTAGCGGGGGTAGGAGGAGAGACCCAGTACTTC.

The rearrangement uses TRBV7-9 and TRBJ1-1, with a tentative D call TRBD1 (5 bases). Germline CDR1 reads SEHNR; CDR2 reads FQNEAQ (reference sequence). The CDR3 is 15 residues long. Trimming removed 2 bases from V and 2 bases from J, with 12 bases in between. The CDR3 loop reads CASSLTSGVNTEAFF. The CDR3 DNA is TGTGCCAGCAGCTTAACTTCGGGGGTAAACACTGAAGCTTTCTTT.

The rearrangement joins TRBV6-5 to TRBJ1-2; 8 nucleotides line up with TRBD1. With V trimmed by 0 bases and J by 8 bases, 8 bases remained unmatched. The CDR3 runs 15 residues. In germline, CDR1 is MNHEY, CDR2 SVGAGI. The DNA of the CDR3 is TGTGCCAGCAGTTACTCGACAGGGGTAGGCAGGGGCTACACCTTC. This codes for CASSYSTGVGRGYTF.

J is TRBJ1-2 and V is TRBV3-1 (or the pseudogene TRBV3-2); 10 nucleotides align to TRBD1. Trimming at V came to 4 bases and at J to 9 bases, leaving 5 bases not matched to a gene. Germline CDR1 is LGHDT and CDR2 is YNNKEL (reference sequence). The CDR3 consists of 13 residues. The CDR3 protein is CASSPDRGARYTF. CDR3 sequence (DNA): TGTGCCAGCAGCCCGGACAGGGGGGCCCGCTACACCTTC.

V is TRBV28 and J is TRBJ1-1, with D hard to call. This CDR3 comprises 16 residues. Trimming stripped 1 base from V and 1 base from J, with 13 bases between. Germline-derived CDR1 and CDR2 are MDHEN and SYDVKM. CDR3: CASSLSDLGANTEAFF. CDR3 DNA: TGTGCCAGCAGTTTATCGGACCTAGGAGCGAACACTGAAGCTTTCTTT.

This rearrangement joins TRBV7-9 to TRBJ1-5; D is possibly TRBD1 (5 bases). The CDR3 is 16 amino acids. Trimming cost V 2 bases and J 3 bases, with 14 bases left between them. Germline V gene lookup returns CDR1 SEHNR and CDR2 FQNEAQ (reference sequence). The chain's CDR3 is CASSLMRGLTNQPQHF. CDR3 nucleotide sequence: TGTGCCAGCAGCTTAATGAGGGGCTTGACCAATCAGCCCCAGCATTTT.

This chain uses TRBV27 with TRBJ1-6, with D perhaps matching TRBD1 (6 bases). CDR3 size: 14 residues. Germline values: CDR1 MNHEY, CDR2 SMNVEV (reference sequence). The V end lost 8 bases, the J end lost 8 bases, and 16 bases lay between the germline ends. CDR3 amino acids: CASHATRGHSPLHF. The CDR3 region has the DNA TGTGCCAGCCACGCGACCAGGGGCCATTCACCCCTCCACTTT.

The rearrangement uses TRBV5-1 and TRBJ2-7, with 13 bases that match TRBD2. J lost 1 base, V lost 2 bases, and 0 bases had no gene match. Germline V CDR1 and CDR2: SGHRS, YFSETQ. The CDR3 loop spans 15 amino acids. CDR3 loop: CASSLLAGGSYEQYF. In nucleotides, the CDR3 is TGCGCCAGCAGCTTACTAGCGGGGGGGTCCTACGAGCAGTACTTC. Full variable domain (outside the CDR3, taken from reference TRBV5-1 and TRBJ2-7): KAGVTQTPRYLIKTRGQQVTLSCSPISGHRSVSWYQQTPGQGLQFLFEYFSETQRNKGNFPGRFSGRQFSNSRSEMNVSTLELGDSALYLCASSLLAGGSYEQYFGPGTRLTVT.

This chain joins TRBV23-1 and TRBJ2-1, with 9 bases fitting TRBD2. TRBV23-1 is an open reading frame whose function is uncertain. The trim removed 4 bases at V and 1 base at J, leaving 8 bases unmatched. The CDR3 is 17 residues long. CDR3 sequence: CASSLGAGGGSYNEQFF. For the CDR3, the DNA is TGCGCCAGCAGTCTCGGCGCGGGGGGGGGTTCCTACAATGAGCAGTTCTTC.

The gene calls are TRBV30 and TRBJ1-2; D is undetermined. The V end was cut by 2 bases, the J end by 3 bases, with 7 bases between. Germline V lookup: CDR1 GTSNPN, CDR2 SVGIG (reference sequence). The CDR3 is 12 residues long. The CDR3 loop reads CAWSFVDYGYTF. CDR3 nucleotides: TGTGCCTGGAGTTTCGTAGACTATGGCTACACCTTC. Filled out from reference TRBV30 and TRBJ1-2, the complete variable domain reads SQTIHQWPATLVQPVGSPLSLECTVEGTSNPNLYWYRQAAGRGLQLLFYSVGIGQISSEVPQNLSASRPQDRQFILSSKKLLLSDSGFYLCAWSFVDYGYTFGSGTRLTVV.

The chain uses TRBV19 and TRBJ1-5, with D possibly matching TRBD1 (5 bases). The CDR3 runs to 16 residues. Trimming pared 9 bases from V and 1 base from J, leaving 19 bases between. CDR1 is LNHDA, CDR2 SQIVND, per germline (reference sequence). The CDR3 DNA reads as TGTGCCAGCTCACGGGGCTTCCGGGACAGCAATCAGCCCCAGCATTTT. This encodes CASSRGFRDSNQPQHF.

This sequence joins TRBV18 and TRBJ2-1; D might be TRBD2 (7 bases). Trimming pared 2 bases from V and 4 bases from J, leaving 9 bases between. Germline CDR1 is KGHSH and CDR2 is LQKENI. The CDR3 is made up of 14 amino acids. The CDR3 DNA sequence: TGTGCCAGCTCACCAGCGGGGGCATACAATGAGCAGTTCTTC. Translated, it gives CASSPAGAYNEQFF.

The chain is built from TRBV28 and TRBJ1-2; no clear D. The CDR3 totals 14 residues. Trimming left V 6 bases short and J 4 bases short, with 15 bases between. CDR1 MDHEN and CDR2 SYDVKM come from the germline V gene. The CDR3 DNA is TGTGCCAGCAGGCAAGGGTCAGCCTCCTATGGCTACACCTTC. Translated, it gives CASRQGSASYGYTF.

The chain is built from TRBV11-2 and TRBJ2-1; the match to TRBD1 covers 12 bases. This CDR3 has 15 amino acids. Germline values: CDR1 SGHAT, CDR2 FQNNGV. The V segment lost 0 bases and the J segment 8 bases; nucleotides outside the gene matches: 2. In DNA form, the CDR3 reads TGTGCCAGCAGCTTAGATGGGACAGGGGGCCATGAGCAGTTCTTC. This translates into CASSLDGTGGHEQFF.

This clone has only one observation. This chain connects TRBV12-3 or TRBV12-4 to TRBJ1-6, with 7 bases identical to TRBD1. The CDR3 sequence is 12 residues long. V shed 8 bases and J 9 bases; nucleotides not matched to a gene: 4. Here the CDR3 reads CASRTGGSPLHF. CDR3 bases: TGTGCCAGCCGGACAGGTGGTTCACCCCTCCACTTT.

The V and J genes are TRBV27 and TRBJ1-1; TRBD1 matches 7 bases. Germline values: CDR1 MNHEY, CDR2 SMNVEV (reference sequence). Germline trimming cut 6 bases from V and 4 bases from J; bases unmatched to any gene: 5. The length of the CDR3 is 13 residues. DNA of the CDR3: TGTGCCAGCAGGCGTACAGGGGTCACTGAAGCTTTCTTT. Its translation is CASRRTGVTEAFF.

To note about this clone: The junction and the germline gene differ at one end; a read error may be behind it. The V call is TRBV19, the J call TRBJ1-1; no definite D call. The CDR3 is 11 amino acids. Germline values: CDR1 LNHDA, CDR2 SQIVND (reference sequence). DNA for the CDR3: TGTGCCAGTAGTATGAATACTGAAGCTTTCTTT. Translation: CASSMNTEAFF.

This rearrangement joins TRBV28 to TRBJ1-2; D may be TRBD1 (5 bases). The germline gives CDR1 MDHEN, CDR2 SYDVKM. This CDR3 comprises 15 residues. Trimming took off 0 bases at V and 4 bases at J, with 12 bases between the two ends. CDR3 nucleotide sequence: TGTGCCAGCAGTTTATGGGGGACCCAGGGCTATGGCTACACCTTC. Its translation: CASSLWGTQGYGYTF.

This clone occurred once. V and J are TRBV3-1 (or the pseudogene TRBV3-2) and TRBJ1-6; D is perhaps TRBD1 (5 bases). The CDR3 contains 16 residues. Germline CDR1 LGHDT, CDR2 YNNKEL (reference sequence). V lost 4 bases to trimming and J lost 10 bases, with 20 bases between them. CDR3 amino acids: CASSLYPNDGGSPLHF. CDR3 DNA sequence: TGTGCCAGCAGCCTTTATCCGAACGACGGGGGGTCACCCCTCCACTTT.